The 17 T cell receptor beta chains given below trace back to one sample, sequenced in a study of Ad26.COV2.S vaccination and SARS-CoV-2 variants. The treatment is: approximately 18 received Ad26.COV2.S at low or high dose, single or two shots; several received placebo; per-sample allocation not given. Sampling took place 63 days after the first vaccine or placebo injection. Using immunoSEQ multiplex PCR, the repertoire was profiled, and TCRdb retains in-frame clones only, with some absent. The sample lists about 680,000 clones, about 90% occurring once. Sequencing used peripheral blood, obtained in a trial of Ad26.COV2.S vaccine versus placebo. Receptors were obtained from a person aged 18-60 years who received the Ad26.COV2.S COVID-19 vaccine or a placebo.

A single count supports this clone. The chain carries TRBV7-9 and TRBJ2-5; 9 bases are shared with TRBD2. After removal of 2 bases from V and 1 base from J, the junction contained 14 bases not matched to a gene. The germline V gene encodes CDR1 SEHNR and CDR2 FQNEAQ (reference sequence). The CDR3 is 19 residues long. CDR3 residues: CASSLSTPGWTSAQETQYF. The DNA of the CDR3 is TGTGCCAGCAGCTTATCTACCCCCGGCTGGACTAGCGCCCAAGAGACCCAGTACTTC.

The chain uses TRBV29-1 and TRBJ2-2; 11 nucleotides line up with TRBD1. Germline CDR1 reads SQVTM; CDR2 reads ANQGSEA. V was pared by 7 bases and J by 4 bases, with 11 bases of the junction left unmatched. This CDR3 spans 16 amino acids. Written as DNA, the CDR3 is TGCAGCGGCGGACAGGGGGCAAGTACTAGCACCGGGGAGCTGTTTTTT. Translation: CSGGQGASTSTGELFF.

This clone occurred a few times. The rearrangement uses TRBV6-2 or TRBV6-3 and TRBJ2-2, with 8 positions matching TRBD1. The CDR3 is 15 amino acids. V trimming: 4 bases; J trimming: 3 bases; junction bases outside the gene matches: 4. CDR1 MNHEY and CDR2 SVGEGT come from the germline V gene. CDR3 sequence reads: CASSSDRDHTGELFF. CDR3 sequence (DNA): TGTGCCAGCAGTTCGGACAGGGACCACACCGGGGAGCTGTTTTTT.

This chain uses TRBV2 with TRBJ1-2; 7 nucleotides line up with TRBD1. Trimming removed 5 bases from V and 4 bases from J; junction bases left unmatched: 7. The CDR3 is 14 amino acids. Germline CDR1 is SNHLY and CDR2 is FYNNEI. The CDR3 bases are TGTGCCAGCAGTCCCAGGGGGGGAAGCTATGGCTACACCTTC. It is translated as CASSPRGGSYGYTF.

The V gene is TRBV3-1 (or the pseudogene TRBV3-2), the J gene TRBJ1-2; D unresolved. V gave up 4 bases and J gave up 0 bases, with 12 bases separating them. CDR1 LGHDT and CDR2 YNNKEL come from the germline V gene (reference sequence). This CDR3 has 15 residues. CDR3 residues: CASSLQPPSNYGYTF. The CDR3 bases are TGTGCCAGCAGCCTACAGCCCCCATCTAACTATGGCTACACCTTC.

CDR3: CASNSGGESGYTF. In DNA form, the CDR3 reads TGTGCCAGTAACTCCGGGGGTGAGAGTGGCTACACCTTC. The gene calls are TRBV19 and TRBJ1-2; weak D call: TRBD1 (5 bases). V lost 7 bases to trimming and J lost 7 bases, with 16 bases between them. The CDR3 totals 13 residues. CDR1 is LNHDA, CDR2 SQIVND, per germline (reference sequence).

This clone was observed a single time. This rearrangement joins TRBV6-5 to TRBJ2-2, with 11 bases lining up with TRBD2. This CDR3 contains 15 residues. The V gene's germline CDR1 is MNHEY and CDR2 SVGAGI. Germline trimming cut 7 bases from V and 6 bases from J; bases unmatched to any gene: 7. The CDR3 is CASTVAGGPPGELFF. The CDR3 region has the DNA TGTGCCAGCACCGTAGCGGGAGGGCCCCCCGGGGAGCTGTTTTTT.

This clone was picked up a small number of times. The chain combines TRBV6-5 with TRBJ2-7; D is ambiguous. Germline V gene data show CDR1 as MNHEY and CDR2 as SVGAGI. The CDR3 is 15 amino acids. Trimming pared 0 bases from V and 1 base from J, leaving 10 bases between. CDR3 protein: CASSYSEASSYEQYF. CDR3 nucleotide sequence: TGTGCCAGCAGTTACTCCGAGGCTTCGTCCTACGAGCAGTACTTC.

The chain combines TRBV7-9 with TRBJ1-1; TRBD1 might be the D (5 bases). Trimming left V 3 bases short and J 4 bases short, with 15 bases between. Germline V gives CDR1 SEHNR, CDR2 FQNEAQ (reference sequence). The CDR3 loop spans 15 amino acids. CDR3 bases: TGTGCCAGCAGCTTCGACAGACCCTCGAGCACTGAAGCTTTCTTT. Amino acid sequence: CASSFDRPSSTEAFF.

This chain joins TRBV5-1 and TRBJ2-2; D uncertain. V gave up 0 bases and J gave up 4 bases, with 10 bases separating them. The CDR3 has 15 residues. The V gene's germline CDR1 is SGHRS and CDR2 YFSETQ. DNA of the CDR3: TGCGCCAGCAGCTTGGGGGCCGGGCCCACCGGGGAGCTGTTTTTT. Translation: CASSLGAGPTGELFF. Full variable domain (rest looked up from reference TRBV5-1 and TRBJ2-2): KAGVTQTPRYLIKTRGQQVTLSCSPISGHRSVSWYQQTPGQGLQFLFEYFSETQRNKGNFPGRFSGRQFSNSRSEMNVSTLELGDSALYLCASSLGAGPTGELFFGEGSRLTVL.

This sequence joins TRBV6-2 or TRBV6-3 and TRBJ2-1; D possibly matches TRBD1 or TRBD2 (6 bases each). The CDR3 has 12 amino acids. The germline V gene has CDR1 MNHEY and CDR2 SVGEGT. Deletions cut 4 bases from V and 13 bases from J, with 14 bases between. In nucleotides, the CDR3 is TGTGCCAGCAGTTCAACACAGGGACTCCAGTTCTTC. It specifies CASSSTQGLQFF.

The genes are TRBV19 and TRBJ2-7, with 7 bases identical to TRBD2. Germline trimming cut 4 bases from V and 2 bases from J; bases unmatched to any gene: 5. CDR1 LNHDA and CDR2 SQIVND come from the germline V gene (reference sequence). CDR3 length equals 14 residues. The CDR3 nucleotides are TGTGCCAGTAGTAACCCTGGGACTACCTACGAGCAGTACTTC. Encoded protein: CASSNPGTTYEQYF. Based on the CDR3 plus reference TRBV19 and TRBJ2-7, the full variable domain is DGGITQSPKYLFRKEGQNVTLSCEQNLNHDAMYWYRQDPGQGLRLIYYSQIVNDFQKGDIAEGYSVSREKKESFPLTVTSAQKNPTAFYLCASSNPGTTYEQYFGPGTRLTVT.

This rearrangement joins TRBV24-1 to TRBJ2-3, with a tentative D call TRBD1 (5 bases). The CDR3 contains 13 residues. Trimming took off 4 bases at V and 7 bases at J, with 11 bases between the two ends. Per germline, CDR1 KGHDR and CDR2 SFDVKD. CDR3 protein: CATSDPDTYTQYF. The CDR3 DNA reads TGTGCCACCAGTGACCCGGACACCTATACGCAGTATTTT.

The CDR3 DNA follows: TGCAGTGGGGGGGCTCGGGATACGCAGTATTTT. Amino acid sequence: CSGGARDTQYF. V gene TRBV20-1 combines with J gene TRBJ2-3, with D perhaps given as TRBD1 or TRBD2 (6 bases each). CDR3 length equals 11 residues. V was shortened by 7 bases and J by 6 bases, with 11 bases between the two germline ends. In germline, CDR1 is DFQATT, CDR2 SNEGSKA (reference sequence).

The CDR3 coding sequence is TGTGCCAGCAGCTTAGCGGGAGGGCTAGCAGGGAATGAGCAGTTCTTC. It codes for CASSLAGGLAGNEQFF. This chain joins TRBV7-9 and TRBJ2-1, with 7 bases matching TRBD2. CDR3 length: 16 amino acids. After removal of 0 bases from V and 7 bases from J, the junction contained 9 bases not matched to a gene. CDR1 is SEHNR, CDR2 FQNEAQ, per germline (reference sequence). The complete variable domain, with remaining parts taken from reference TRBV7-9 and TRBJ2-1, reads DTGVSQNPRHKITKRGQNVTFRCDPISEHNRLYWYRQTLGQGPEFLTYFQNEAQLEKSRLLSDRFSAERPKGSFSTLEIQRTEQGDSAMYLCASSLAGGLAGNEQFFGPGTRLTVL.

This sequence joins TRBV2 and TRBJ1-4; D possibly corresponds to TRBD1 (6 bases). This CDR3 spans 14 amino acids. Germline CDR1 SNHLY, CDR2 FYNNEI. V lost 7 bases to trimming and J lost 4 bases, with 13 bases between them. Here the CDR3 reads CASKEQGYNEKLFF. The CDR3 nucleotides are TGTGCCAGCAAAGAGCAGGGGTATAATGAAAAACTGTTTTTT.

The genes are TRBV19 and TRBJ2-3; weak D call: TRBD1 (5 bases). Germline-derived CDR1 and CDR2 are LNHDA and SQIVND (reference sequence). The CDR3 has 14 amino acids. Between the trimmed V and J ends, which lost 5 bases and 0 bases, there was a span of 9 bases. The CDR3 DNA reads TGTGCCAGTAGTGTGCGACAGAGCACAGATACGCAGTATTTT. Protein product: CASSVRQSTDTQYF.